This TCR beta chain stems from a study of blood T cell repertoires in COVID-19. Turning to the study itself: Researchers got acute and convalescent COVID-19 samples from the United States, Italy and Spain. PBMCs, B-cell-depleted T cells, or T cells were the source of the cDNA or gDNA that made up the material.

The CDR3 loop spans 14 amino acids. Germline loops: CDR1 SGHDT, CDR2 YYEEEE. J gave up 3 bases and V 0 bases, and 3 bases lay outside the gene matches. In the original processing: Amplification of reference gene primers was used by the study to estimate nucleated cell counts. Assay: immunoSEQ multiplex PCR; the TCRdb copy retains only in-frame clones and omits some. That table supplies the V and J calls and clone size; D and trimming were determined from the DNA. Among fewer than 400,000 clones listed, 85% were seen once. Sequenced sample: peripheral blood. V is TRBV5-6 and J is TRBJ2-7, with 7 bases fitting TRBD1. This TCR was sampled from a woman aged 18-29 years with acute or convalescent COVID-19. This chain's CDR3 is CASSLEGTVYEQYF. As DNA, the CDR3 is TGTGCCAGCAGCTTGGAAGGGACAGTCTACGAGCAGTACTTC.